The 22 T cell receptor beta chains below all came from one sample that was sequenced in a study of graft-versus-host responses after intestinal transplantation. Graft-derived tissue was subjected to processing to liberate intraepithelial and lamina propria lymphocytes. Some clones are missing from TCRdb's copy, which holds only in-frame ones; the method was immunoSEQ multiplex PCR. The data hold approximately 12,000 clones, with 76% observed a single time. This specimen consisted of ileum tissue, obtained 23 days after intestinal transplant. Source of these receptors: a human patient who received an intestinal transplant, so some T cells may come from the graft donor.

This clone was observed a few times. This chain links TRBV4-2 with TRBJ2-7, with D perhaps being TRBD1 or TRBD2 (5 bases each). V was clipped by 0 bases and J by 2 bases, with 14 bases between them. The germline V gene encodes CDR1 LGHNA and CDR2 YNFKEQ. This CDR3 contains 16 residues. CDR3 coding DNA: TGTGCCAGCAGCCAAGATATTCCGGGGCCTACCTACGAGCAGTACTTC. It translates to CASSQDIPGPTYEQYF.

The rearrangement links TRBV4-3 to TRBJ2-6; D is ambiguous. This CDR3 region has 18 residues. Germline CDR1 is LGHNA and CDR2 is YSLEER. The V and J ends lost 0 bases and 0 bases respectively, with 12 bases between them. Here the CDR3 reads CASSQEGMVSSGANVLTF. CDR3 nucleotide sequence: TGCGCCAGCAGCCAAGAGGGAATGGTTTCCTCTGGGGCCAACGTCCTGACTTTC.

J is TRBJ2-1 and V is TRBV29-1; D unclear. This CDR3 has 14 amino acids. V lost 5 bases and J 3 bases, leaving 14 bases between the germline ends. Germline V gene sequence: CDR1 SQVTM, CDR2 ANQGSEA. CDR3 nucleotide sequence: TGCAGCGTTAAGGACGTAAGGGTCTACAATGAGCAGTTCTTC. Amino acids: CSVKDVRVYNEQFF.

The CDR3 DNA reads as TGTGCCGGCGGTCCCCTCGGGACTCCTTTTGAGCAGTTCTTC. Translation: CAGGPLGTPFEQFF. This chain connects TRBV28 to TRBJ2-1; D may be TRBD2 (6 bases). From germline, CDR1 is MDHEN and CDR2 SYDVKM. V gave up 11 bases and J gave up 9 bases, with 23 bases separating them. The CDR3 spans 14 residues.

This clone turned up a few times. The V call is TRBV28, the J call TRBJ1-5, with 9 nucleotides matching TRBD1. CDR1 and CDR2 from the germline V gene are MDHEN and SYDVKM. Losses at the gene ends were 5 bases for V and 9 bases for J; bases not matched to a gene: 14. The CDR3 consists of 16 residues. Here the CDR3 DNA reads TGTGCCAGCAGTCGATTGGGACAGGGATTAATCATGCCCCAGCATTTT. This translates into CASSRLGQGLIMPQHF.

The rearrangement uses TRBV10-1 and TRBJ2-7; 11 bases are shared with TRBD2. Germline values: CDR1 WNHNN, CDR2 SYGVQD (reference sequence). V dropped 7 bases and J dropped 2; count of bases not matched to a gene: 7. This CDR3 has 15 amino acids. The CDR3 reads CASNEELAGAYEQYF. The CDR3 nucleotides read TGCGCCAGCAACGAAGAACTAGCGGGAGCCTACGAGCAGTACTTC.

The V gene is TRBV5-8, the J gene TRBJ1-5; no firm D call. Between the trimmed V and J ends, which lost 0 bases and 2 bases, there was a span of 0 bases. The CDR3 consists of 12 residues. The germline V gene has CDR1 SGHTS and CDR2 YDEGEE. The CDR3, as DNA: TGTGCCAGCAGCTTGGGCAATCAGCCCCAGCATTTT. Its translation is CASSLGNQPQHF.

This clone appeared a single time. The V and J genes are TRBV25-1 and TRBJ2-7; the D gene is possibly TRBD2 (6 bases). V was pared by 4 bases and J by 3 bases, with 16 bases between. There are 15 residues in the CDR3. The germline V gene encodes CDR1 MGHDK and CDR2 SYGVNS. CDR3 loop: CASSGHGTGVYEQYF. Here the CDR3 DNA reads TGTGCCAGCAGTGGACACGGGACGGGGGTCTACGAGCAGTACTTC.

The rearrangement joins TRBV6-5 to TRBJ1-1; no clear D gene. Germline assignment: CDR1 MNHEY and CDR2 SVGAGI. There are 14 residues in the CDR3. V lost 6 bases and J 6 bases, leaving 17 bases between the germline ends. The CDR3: CASSRGGVYAEAFF. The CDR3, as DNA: TGTGCCAGCAGCCGGGGTGGCGTATACGCTGAAGCTTTCTTT.

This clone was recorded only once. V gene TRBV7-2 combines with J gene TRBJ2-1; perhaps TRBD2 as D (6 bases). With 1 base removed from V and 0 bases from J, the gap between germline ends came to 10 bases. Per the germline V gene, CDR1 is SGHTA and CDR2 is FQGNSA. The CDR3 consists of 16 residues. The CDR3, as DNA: TGTGCCAGCAGCTTAGTCGGAGGGTTCTCCTACAATGAGCAGTTCTTC. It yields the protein CASSLVGGFSYNEQFF.

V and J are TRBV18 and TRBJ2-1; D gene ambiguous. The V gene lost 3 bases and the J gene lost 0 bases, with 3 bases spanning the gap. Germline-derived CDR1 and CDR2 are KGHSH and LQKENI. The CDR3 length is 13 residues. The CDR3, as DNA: TGTGCCAGCTCACCGAGCTCCTACAATGAGCAGTTCTTC. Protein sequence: CASSPSSYNEQFF.

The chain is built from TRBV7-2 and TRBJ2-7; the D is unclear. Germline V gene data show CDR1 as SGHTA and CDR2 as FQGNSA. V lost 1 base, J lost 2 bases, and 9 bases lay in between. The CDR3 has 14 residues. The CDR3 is CASSLVAETYEQYF. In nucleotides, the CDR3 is TGTGCCAGCAGCTTAGTTGCGGAAACCTACGAGCAGTACTTC.

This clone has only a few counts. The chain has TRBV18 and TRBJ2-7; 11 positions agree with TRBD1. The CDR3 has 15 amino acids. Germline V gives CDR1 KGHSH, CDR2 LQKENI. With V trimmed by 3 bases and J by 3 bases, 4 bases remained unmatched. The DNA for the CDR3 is TGTGCCAGCTCACCCGGACAGGGGGCTATCTACGAGCAGTACTTC. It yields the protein CASSPGQGAIYEQYF.

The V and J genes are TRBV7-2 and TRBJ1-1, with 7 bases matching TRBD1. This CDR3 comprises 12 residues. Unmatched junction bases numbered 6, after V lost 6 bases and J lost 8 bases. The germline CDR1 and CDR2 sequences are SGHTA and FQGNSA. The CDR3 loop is CASREGQPEAFF. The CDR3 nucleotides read TGTGCCAGCAGAGAGGGACAGCCCGAAGCTTTCTTT.

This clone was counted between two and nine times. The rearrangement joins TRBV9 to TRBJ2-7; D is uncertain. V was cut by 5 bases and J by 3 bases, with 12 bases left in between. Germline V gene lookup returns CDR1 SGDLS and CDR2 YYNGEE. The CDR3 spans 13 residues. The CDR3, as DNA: TGTGCCAGCAGTGCATCCTGGGGCTACGAGCAGTACTTC. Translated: CASSASWGYEQYF.

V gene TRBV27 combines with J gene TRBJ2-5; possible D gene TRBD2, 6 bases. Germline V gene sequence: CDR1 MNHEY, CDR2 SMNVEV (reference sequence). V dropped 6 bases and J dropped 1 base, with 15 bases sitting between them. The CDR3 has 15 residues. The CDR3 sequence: CASRFSLAGQETQYF. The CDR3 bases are TGTGCCAGCAGATTCTCACTAGCAGGCCAAGAGACCCAGTACTTC.

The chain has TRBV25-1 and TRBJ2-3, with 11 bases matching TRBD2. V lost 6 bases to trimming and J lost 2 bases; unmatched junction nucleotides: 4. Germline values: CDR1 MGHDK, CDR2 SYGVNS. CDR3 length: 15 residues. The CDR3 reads CASRLAGALTDTQYF. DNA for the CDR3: TGTGCCAGCAGACTAGCGGGGGCCCTCACAGATACGCAGTATTTT.

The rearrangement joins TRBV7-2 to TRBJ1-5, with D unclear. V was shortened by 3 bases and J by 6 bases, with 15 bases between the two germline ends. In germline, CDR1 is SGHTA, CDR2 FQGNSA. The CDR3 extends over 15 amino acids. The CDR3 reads CASSFISFWGQPQHF. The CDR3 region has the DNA TGTGCCAGCAGCTTTATTTCCTTCTGGGGTCAGCCCCAGCATTTT.

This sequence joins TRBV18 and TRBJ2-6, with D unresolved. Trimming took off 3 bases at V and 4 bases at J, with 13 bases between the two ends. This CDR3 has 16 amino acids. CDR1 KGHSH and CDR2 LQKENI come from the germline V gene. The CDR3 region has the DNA TGTGCCAGCTCACCCGGTCAGGAGTCCGGGGCCAACGTCCTGACTTTC. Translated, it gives CASSPGQESGANVLTF.

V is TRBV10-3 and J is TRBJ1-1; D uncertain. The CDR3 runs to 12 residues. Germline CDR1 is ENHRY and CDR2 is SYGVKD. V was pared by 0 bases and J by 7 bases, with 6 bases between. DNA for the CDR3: TGTGCCATCAGTGAGTCCCAGCATGAAGCTTTCTTT. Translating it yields CAISESQHEAFF.

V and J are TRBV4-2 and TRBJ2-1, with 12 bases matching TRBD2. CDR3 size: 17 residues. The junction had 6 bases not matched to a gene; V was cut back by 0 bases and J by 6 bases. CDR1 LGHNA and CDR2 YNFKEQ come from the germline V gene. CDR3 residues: CASSQDGGLAGRNEQFF. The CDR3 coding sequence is TGTGCCAGCAGCCAAGATGGAGGACTAGCGGGACGCAATGAGCAGTTCTTC.

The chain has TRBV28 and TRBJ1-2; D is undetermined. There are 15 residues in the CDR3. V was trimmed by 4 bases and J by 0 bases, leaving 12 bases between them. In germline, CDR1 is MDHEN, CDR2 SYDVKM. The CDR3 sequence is CASSSQDGPNYGYTF. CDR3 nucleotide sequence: TGTGCCAGCAGTTCTCAGGACGGTCCTAACTATGGCTACACCTTC.